The next 23 T cell receptor beta chains were all read from a single sample in a study of blood T cell repertoires in COVID-19. Here immunoSEQ multiplex PCR was the method, and the copy in TCRdb shows in-frame clones only, minus some. The sample holds 150,000 to 190,000 clones, approximately 80% seen once. Sequenced input: peripheral blood. The receptors stem from a man aged 55-75 years with acute or convalescent COVID-19.

The V call is TRBV28, the J call TRBJ2-7; 7 positions match TRBD2. This CDR3 contains 15 residues. V dropped 2 bases and J dropped 1; count of bases not matched to a gene: 5. Germline V gives CDR1 MDHEN, CDR2 SYDVKM. CDR3 region: CASSLDGGSSYEQYF. The CDR3 coding sequence is TGTGCCAGCAGTTTAGACGGGGGGTCTTCCTACGAGCAGTACTTC.

The chain couples TRBV18 to TRBJ1-1; D remains ambiguous. With 2 bases removed from V and 4 bases from J, the gap between germline ends came to 14 bases. CDR3 length: 15 amino acids. Per the germline V gene, CDR1 is KGHSH and CDR2 is LQKENI. Written as DNA, the CDR3 is TGTGCCAGCTCACCAGCCCCAGGTGTTGTCACTGAAGCTTTCTTT. Translation: CASSPAPGVVTEAFF.

This clone has only one observation. The chain couples TRBV4-3 to TRBJ2-1; D is uncertain. Trimming stripped 3 bases from V and 8 bases from J, with 17 bases between. The CDR3 spans 15 residues. Germline loops: CDR1 LGHNA, CDR2 YSLEER. CDR3 region: CASSHGLWQEDEQFF. The CDR3 DNA follows: TGCGCCAGCAGCCATGGGCTGTGGCAAGAAGATGAGCAGTTCTTC.

The rearrangement uses TRBV6-2 or TRBV6-3 and TRBJ2-7; the D gene is possibly TRBD2 (6 bases). This CDR3 comprises 12 residues. Looked up from germline, CDR1 is MNHEY and CDR2 is SVGEGT. Trimming took off 6 bases at V and 2 bases at J, with 8 bases between the two ends. The CDR3 coding sequence is TGTGCCAGCAGCCAGCGGGCCTACGAGCAGTACTTC. Translating gives CASSQRAYEQYF.

V usage is TRBV7-9 and J usage is TRBJ2-7, with a tentative D call TRBD2 (6 bases). This CDR3 region has 13 residues. Germline V lookup: CDR1 SEHNR, CDR2 FQNEAQ (reference sequence). V was clipped by 5 bases and J by 6 bases, with 14 bases between them. The CDR3 protein is CASSVTSSAEQYF. CDR3 DNA: TGTGCCAGCAGCGTGACTAGTTCTGCCGAGCAGTACTTC. The full variable domain, completed using reference TRBV7-9 and TRBJ2-7, is DTGVSQNPRHKITKRGQNVTFRCDPISEHNRLYWYRQTLGQGPEFLTYFQNEAQLEKSRLLSDRFSAERPKGSFSTLEIQRTEQGDSAMYLCASSVTSSAEQYFGPGTRLTVT.

This clone was observed many times. The genes are TRBV28 and TRBJ2-1; 9 bases map to TRBD1. CDR1 is MDHEN and CDR2 is SYDVKM in the germline V gene. The CDR3 covers 13 residues. CDR3 sequence: CALGQGKYNEQFF. CDR3 DNA: TGTGCATTAGGACAGGGGAAGTACAATGAGCAGTTCTTC. Using reference TRBV28 and TRBJ2-1 for the parts outside the CDR3, the full variable domain is DVKVTQSSRYLVKRTGEKVFLECVQDMDHENMFWYRQDPGLGLRLIYFSYDVKMKEKGDIPEGYSVSREKKERFSLILESASTNQTSMYLCALGQGKYNEQFFGPGTRLTVL.

This clone showed up just a few times. The gene calls are TRBV3-1 (or the pseudogene TRBV3-2) and TRBJ1-3; TRBD1 agrees at 8 bases. Germline V gene data show CDR1 as LGHDT and CDR2 as YNNKEL (reference sequence). This CDR3 spans 16 amino acids. J gave up 4 bases and V 5 bases, and 10 bases lay outside the gene matches. CDR3 in DNA: TGTGCCAGCAGCAGACAGGGGAATCTTATCGGAAACACCATATATTTT. The encoded protein is CASSRQGNLIGNTIYF.

This clone was found a few times. This chain joins TRBV18 and TRBJ2-7, with 8 bases that match TRBD1. Losses at the gene ends were 3 bases for V and 2 bases for J; bases not matched to a gene: 3. Germline CDR1 is KGHSH and CDR2 is LQKENI. The CDR3 loop spans 14 amino acids. CDR3 in amino acids: CASSPAGGPYEQYF. The DNA for the CDR3 is TGTGCCAGCTCACCGGCAGGGGGCCCCTACGAGCAGTACTTC.

The chain links TRBV28 to TRBJ1-5, with D possibly matching TRBD1 (5 bases). Trimming pared 6 bases from V and 6 bases from J, leaving 15 bases between. This CDR3 is 14 amino acids long. The V gene's germline CDR1 is MDHEN and CDR2 SYDVKM. CDR3 nucleotide sequence: TGTGCCAGCAGCCACCGGGGGGGTTCTCAGCCCCAGCATTTT. Protein sequence: CASSHRGGSQPQHF.

The J gene is TRBJ2-3, the V gene TRBV19; 11 nucleotides agree with TRBD2. V shed 6 bases, J shed 5 bases, and the junction held 10 bases outside the gene matches. The CDR3 is made up of 16 amino acids. Looked up from germline, CDR1 is LNHDA and CDR2 is SQIVND (reference sequence). CDR3 bases: TGTGCCAGTAGGGATAGCGGGAGGGCCGGGAAAGATACGCAGTATTTT. This gives the protein CASRDSGRAGKDTQYF.

The chain combines TRBV28 with TRBJ1-4; no reliable D call. Germline lookup yields CDR1 MDHEN and CDR2 SYDVKM. This CDR3 has 13 residues. With 5 bases removed from V and 8 bases from J, the gap between germline ends came to 12 bases. The CDR3 nucleotides are TGTGCCAGCAGTCTAGGGAGTTGGGAAAAACTGTTTTTT. It is translated as CASSLGSWEKLFF.

This chain links TRBV25-1 with TRBJ2-5; 10 nucleotides agree with TRBD1. V lost 5 bases, J lost 2 bases, and 5 bases stayed unmatched. The CDR3 contains 15 residues. The germline CDR1 and CDR2 sequences are MGHDK and SYGVNS. CDR3 amino acids: CASSLGQGRQETQYF. CDR3 DNA: TGTGCCAGCAGTTTGGGACAGGGGCGACAAGAGACCCAGTACTTC.

This rearrangement joins TRBV19 to TRBJ2-2; 8 bases align to TRBD1. The CDR3 consists of 14 residues. Germline assignment: CDR1 LNHDA and CDR2 SQIVND (reference sequence). V lost 5 bases to trimming and J lost 1 base; unmatched junction nucleotides: 0. CDR3 coding DNA: TGTGCCAGTAGTGGACAGGGGAACACCGGGGAGCTGTTTTTT. Its translation: CASSGQGNTGELFF.

The chain combines TRBV6-2 or TRBV6-3 with TRBJ2-5, with D maybe TRBD2 (5 bases). This CDR3 comprises 16 residues. Germline-derived CDR1 and CDR2 are MNHEY and SVGEGT. V shed 6 bases and J shed 5 bases, with 22 bases lying between them. The CDR3: CASSPWELLLGETQYF. The DNA of the CDR3 is TGTGCCAGCAGCCCTTGGGAGCTCCTATTAGGGGAGACCCAGTACTTC.

The gene calls are TRBV19 and TRBJ1-2; the D gene is possibly TRBD1 (6 bases). Germline CDR1 and CDR2: LNHDA and SQIVND (reference sequence). V lost 5 bases to trimming and J lost 0 bases, with 10 bases between them. The length of the CDR3 is 14 residues. DNA for the CDR3: TGTGCCAGTAGTCCGCGGACAGCTAACTATGGCTACACCTTC. As protein: CASSPRTANYGYTF.

J is TRBJ2-5 and V is TRBV20-1; possibly TRBD2 for D (6 bases). The length of the CDR3 is 13 residues. V gave up 3 bases and J gave up 5 bases, with 13 bases separating them. Germline CDR1 DFQATT, CDR2 SNEGSKA (reference sequence). As DNA, the CDR3 is TGCAGTGCTAGTCCGGGGACTTGGGAGACCCAGTACTTC. It yields the protein CSASPGTWETQYF.

This clone was counted once. CDR3 nucleotides: TGTGCCAGCAGCTTAGGACTAGCGGGGGGCGGGCAGTTCTTC. It encodes CASSLGLAGGGQFF. The V call is TRBV7-9, the J call TRBJ2-1; 13 bases align to TRBD2. This CDR3 region has 14 residues. J gave up 12 bases and V 1 base, and 3 bases lay outside the gene matches. Germline CDR1 reads SEHNR; CDR2 reads FQNEAQ (reference sequence).

This clone turned up a few times. J is TRBJ1-3 and V is TRBV7-2; TRBD1 is a possible D gene (5 bases). CDR3 length: 15 residues. From germline, CDR1 is SGHTA and CDR2 FQGNSA. V shed 5 bases and J shed 2 bases, with 13 bases lying between them. This chain's CDR3 is CASSPGTGAGNTIYF. In nucleotides, the CDR3 is TGTGCCAGCAGCCCCGGGACGGGGGCTGGAAACACCATATATTTT.

This chain connects TRBV7-2 to TRBJ2-3; TRBD2 matches 10 bases. With 8 bases clipped from V and 15 bases from J, the junction kept 14 bases outside the gene matches. The CDR3 is 13 amino acids. From germline, CDR1 is SGHTA and CDR2 FQGNSA. The CDR3 is CASYNIGGTSAYF. CDR3 DNA sequence: TGTGCCAGCTACAATATAGGGGGGACTAGCGCTTATTTT.

V is TRBV7-4 and J is TRBJ1-1, with 9 bases identical to TRBD1. This CDR3 comprises 16 residues. Germline V lookup: CDR1 SGHVT, CDR2 SQSDAQ. V shed 5 bases, J shed 8 bases, and the junction held 15 bases outside the gene matches. CDR3 region: CASSTRTGDLLREAFF. DNA of the CDR3: TGTGCCAGCAGCACCCGGACAGGGGATCTCCTAAGGGAAGCTTTCTTT.

This sequence joins TRBV21-1 and TRBJ2-1; the D call in the table, TRBD2, was not verified against the DNA. TRBV21-1 is marked as a pseudogene. The CDR3 loop spans 17 amino acids. CDR3 DNA: TGTGCCAGCAGCAAAGTTGAGGAGCGGGAGTCCTACAATGAGCAGTTCTTC. This codes for CASSKVEERESYNEQFF.

The CDR3 reads CASSERTQPQHF. The CDR3 DNA is TGTGCCAGCAGTGAGAGAACTCAGCCCCAGCATTTT. The chain employs TRBV6-1 and TRBJ1-5; D is ambiguous. CDR1 is MNHNS and CDR2 is SASEGT in the germline V gene. This CDR3 spans 12 amino acids. Trimming stripped 3 bases from V and 6 bases from J, with 6 bases between.

This clone was seen only a few times. The V and J genes are TRBV2 and TRBJ1-1; 8 nucleotides match TRBD1. Germline loops: CDR1 SNHLY, CDR2 FYNNEI. J lost 0 bases, V lost 1 base, and 4 bases had no gene match. The CDR3 sequence is 16 residues long. CDR3 bases: TGTGCCAGCAGTGAAGGAAGGACAGGGATGAACACTGAAGCTTTCTTT. This gives the protein CASSEGRTGMNTEAFF.